The 27 T cell receptor beta chains below were found in one sample sequenced in a study of graft-versus-host responses after intestinal transplantation. CFSE-labeled responder cells (approximately 200,000) were plated with approximately 200,000 irradiated, violet-dye-labeled stimulator cells. Sequencing used immunoSEQ multiplex PCR; TCRdb keeps in-frame clones, though not all of them. In the table there are 20,000 to 25,000 clones, around 43% of which are singletons. The sample here was alloreactive CD8+ T cells from a mixed lymphocyte reaction culture, taken before intestinal transplant. Stated subset: CFSE-low proliferating T cells sorted from approximately 6-day pre-transplant mixed lymphocyte reaction (GvH or HvG direction). The receptors were gathered from a human patient who received an intestinal transplant.

This chain uses TRBV4-1 with TRBJ2-7; tentative D call: TRBD2 (5 bases). The CDR3 is made up of 15 amino acids. Germline-derived CDR1 and CDR2 are MGHRA and YSYEKL. The germline V and J ends were trimmed by 1 base and 6 bases, with 16 bases remaining between them. In DNA form, the CDR3 reads TGCGCCAGCAGCCAAGCCCCTTCGGACTTGACCGAGCAGTACTTC. This encodes CASSQAPSDLTEQYF.

The sample holds a few counts of this clone. V is TRBV6-5 and J is TRBJ1-2; the D is unclear. Germline CDR1 reads MNHEY; CDR2 reads SVGAGI. The CDR3 spans 15 residues. V gave up 8 bases and J gave up 6 bases, with 22 bases separating them. The CDR3 coding sequence is TGTGCCAGCTTTTGGATGGGTGAGGTCTGGAATGGCTACACCTTC. It translates to CASFWMGEVWNGYTF.

The chain uses TRBV25-1 and TRBJ2-1; a possible D gene is TRBD2 (6 bases). Germline V gene lookup returns CDR1 MGHDK and CDR2 SYGVNS. The CDR3 totals 14 residues. Trimming left V 8 bases short and J 8 bases short, with 19 bases between. CDR3 region: CASSRRATSYEQFF. The CDR3 region has the DNA TGTGCCAGCTCTCGGAGGGCCACTTCGTATGAGCAGTTCTTC.

The chain carries TRBV7-9 and TRBJ1-2; TRBD1 is a possible D gene (6 bases). Germline loops: CDR1 SEHNR, CDR2 FQNEAQ (reference sequence). The CDR3 runs to 12 residues. Trimming stripped 4 bases from V and 9 bases from J, with 12 bases between. CDR3 sequence (DNA): TGTGCCAGCAGCTCCACAACAGGGAGCTACACCTTC. Protein product: CASSSTTGSYTF. Supplemented by reference TRBV7-9 and TRBJ1-2, the full variable domain reads DTGVSQNPRHKITKRGQNVTFRCDPISEHNRLYWYRQTLGQGPEFLTYFQNEAQLEKSRLLSDRFSAERPKGSFSTLEIQRTEQGDSAMYLCASSSTTGSYTFGSGTRLTVV.

This clone has just a few counts. The chain recombines TRBV6-5 with TRBJ2-7; tentative D call: TRBD2 (7 bases). Germline CDR1 is MNHEY and CDR2 is SVGAGI. V was shortened by 5 bases and J by 2 bases, with 13 bases between the two germline ends. The CDR3 covers 14 residues. Here the CDR3 DNA reads TGTGCCAGCAGTGGGGGGGGCTCCACCTACGAGCAGTACTTC. It is translated as CASSGGGSTYEQYF.

In this sample, this clone turned up once. The chain carries TRBV11-2 and TRBJ1-5; D gene ambiguous. This CDR3 is 16 amino acids long. V was clipped by 1 base and J by 4 bases, with 14 bases between them. From germline, CDR1 is SGHAT and CDR2 FQNNGV. The CDR3 sequence: CASSLGNGERNQPQHF. The CDR3 DNA reads TGTGCCAGCAGCTTAGGTAACGGGGAACGGAATCAGCCCCAGCATTTT.

The chain has TRBV9 and TRBJ2-7; weak D call: TRBD2 (5 bases). The CDR3 extends over 15 amino acids. V was clipped by 4 bases and J by 4 bases, with 18 bases between them. CDR1 and CDR2 (germline): SGDLS, YYNGEE. CDR3 sequence reads: CASSRNPEGRYEQYF. Written as DNA, the CDR3 is TGTGCCAGCAGCCGTAATCCCGAGGGCCGGTACGAGCAGTACTTC.

Here the CDR3 reads CASSQDRTGATRHEQFF. The CDR3 DNA is TGCGCCAGCAGCCAAGACCGGACAGGGGCAACTAGGCATGAGCAGTTCTTC. This chain uses TRBV4-1 with TRBJ2-1; 9 bases line up with TRBD1. The V and J ends lost 0 bases and 8 bases, in that order; junction bases with no gene match: 11. This CDR3 has 17 amino acids. Germline CDR1 MGHRA, CDR2 YSYEKL.

This clone came up a few times. The chain has TRBV18 and TRBJ1-1, with D possibly TRBD1 on 6 matching bases. Trimming took 1 base from V and 0 from J, leaving 9 bases between them. CDR1 and CDR2 (germline): KGHSH, LQKENI. This CDR3 contains 15 residues. CDR3 sequence (DNA): TGTGCCAGCTCACCACTCTCAGGGGTGAACACTGAAGCTTTCTTT. It translates to CASSPLSGVNTEAFF.

On this clone itself: At one boundary the junction diverges from the germline segment, which might be a read error. The chain is built from TRBV19 and TRBJ2-7; tentative D call: TRBD2 (6 bases). The CDR3 spans 15 residues. Germline lookup yields CDR1 LNHDA and CDR2 SQIVND (reference sequence). The CDR3 here is CASRIAEASSYEQYF. The DNA of the CDR3 is TGTGCCAGTAGGATAGCGGAAGCGAGCTCCTACGAGCAGTACTTC.

The genes are TRBV7-9 and TRBJ1-2; D possibly corresponds to TRBD1 (6 bases). From germline, CDR1 is SEHNR and CDR2 FQNEAQ (reference sequence). Trimming pared 3 bases from V and 4 bases from J, leaving 12 bases between. This CDR3 spans 14 amino acids. The CDR3 sequence: CASSLQGPAYGYTF. The CDR3 DNA follows: TGTGCCAGCAGCTTGCAGGGGCCCGCCTATGGCTACACCTTC.

V and J are TRBV5-8 and TRBJ2-2, with 12 bases matching TRBD2. This CDR3 comprises 16 residues. V trimming: 5 bases; J trimming: 3 bases; junction bases outside the gene matches: 5. Germline V gene sequence: CDR1 SGHTS, CDR2 YDEGEE. CDR3 loop: CASSWTSGEYTGELFF. The CDR3 DNA is TGTGCCAGCAGTTGGACTAGCGGGGAGTACACCGGGGAGCTGTTTTTT. Full variable domain (missing parts from reference TRBV5-8 and TRBJ2-2): EAGVTQSPTHLIKTRGQQATLRCSPISGHTSVYWYQQALGLGLQFLLWYDEGEERNRGNFPPRFSGRQFPNYSSELNVNALELEDSALYLCASSWTSGEYTGELFFGEGSRLTVL.

The rearrangement joins TRBV2 to TRBJ1-2; D gene ambiguous. Trimming cost V 7 bases and J 4 bases, with 10 bases left between them. The CDR3 loop spans 12 amino acids. Germline CDR1 and CDR2: SNHLY and FYNNEI. CDR3 loop: CASKSGLYGYTF. The CDR3 DNA reads as TGTGCCAGCAAATCAGGCCTCTATGGCTACACCTTC.

The chain recombines TRBV4-1 with TRBJ2-3; D is undetermined. CDR3 length: 12 amino acids. Germline V gives CDR1 MGHRA, CDR2 YSYEKL. Trimming left V 4 bases short and J 4 bases short, with 6 bases between. Written as DNA, the CDR3 is TGCGCCAGCAGCCCTTCCCCAGATACGCAGTATTTT. Protein: CASSPSPDTQYF.

The chain links TRBV7-2 to TRBJ1-5, with a weak D call TRBD1 (6 bases). With 1 base removed from V and 2 bases from J, the gap between germline ends came to 9 bases. Germline-derived CDR1 and CDR2 are SGHTA and FQGNSA. The CDR3 contains 15 residues. The CDR3: CASSLGAGGNQPQHF. CDR3 DNA sequence: TGTGCCAGCAGCTTAGGGGCAGGGGGCAATCAGCCCCAGCATTTT.

This clone has just a few counts. The sample holds other DNA sequences that translate to the same CDR3. The V call is TRBV6-5, the J call TRBJ1-5; 7 nucleotides match TRBD1. The junction had 0 bases not matched to a gene; V was cut back by 0 bases and J by 1 base. Germline assignment: CDR1 MNHEY and CDR2 SVGAGI. The CDR3 is 15 residues long. The CDR3 sequence is CASSYSGGSNQPQHF. The CDR3 region has the DNA TGTGCCAGCAGTTACTCAGGGGGCAGCAATCAGCCCCAGCATTTT.

The chain combines TRBV2 with TRBJ1-4; D is unclear. V lost 8 bases to trimming and J lost 7 bases, with 14 bases between them. CDR1 SNHLY and CDR2 FYNNEI come from the germline V gene. The CDR3 has 13 amino acids. The CDR3 DNA follows: TGTGCCAGCGGATTAAGATTGAGTGAAAAACTGTTTTTT. Translating gives CASGLRLSEKLFF.

This clone was counted only a few times. V gene TRBV5-1 combines with J gene TRBJ2-1; 7 bases fit TRBD2. Losses at the gene ends were 0 bases for V and 9 bases for J; bases not matched to a gene: 3. Germline CDR1 SGHRS, CDR2 YFSETQ. This CDR3 comprises 13 residues. The CDR3 DNA sequence: TGCGCCAGCAGCTTGGGACTAGCCGGTGAGCAGTTCTTC. It codes for CASSLGLAGEQFF.

This clone came up a few times. The rearrangement links TRBV28 to TRBJ2-4, with a tentative D call TRBD2 (5 bases). Germline lookup yields CDR1 MDHEN and CDR2 SYDVKM. There are 16 residues in the CDR3. Trimming removed 7 bases at V and 2 bases at J, with 18 bases between. The CDR3 reads CASNPTTFFTKNIQYF. The CDR3 region has the DNA TGTGCCAGCAACCCGACTACCTTTTTTACCAAAAACATTCAGTACTTC.

The chain recombines TRBV2 with TRBJ1-2; D remains unclear. Per germline, CDR1 SNHLY and CDR2 FYNNEI. The CDR3 consists of 13 residues. Trimming took off 6 bases at V and 5 bases at J, with 13 bases between the two ends. CDR3 DNA: TGTGCCAGCAGCCATACACACTCATATGGCTACACCTTC. Its translation is CASSHTHSYGYTF.

This clone is judged medium-sized. The chain links TRBV7-9 to TRBJ1-2; 7 positions match TRBD1. CDR1 SEHNR and CDR2 FQNEAQ come from the germline V gene (reference sequence). J gave up 5 bases and V 5 bases, and 5 bases lay outside the gene matches. This CDR3 spans 13 amino acids. The DNA for the CDR3 is TGTGCCAGCAGCACCGGGACAGTATATGGCTACACCTTC. This gives the protein CASSTGTVYGYTF.

The rearrangement links TRBV7-9 to TRBJ2-7; unclear D gene. The length of the CDR3 is 13 residues. Germline V gene sequence: CDR1 SEHNR, CDR2 FQNEAQ (reference sequence). V shed 1 base and J shed 6 bases, with 10 bases lying between them. Here the CDR3 reads CASSLVKIREQYF. As DNA, the CDR3 is TGTGCCAGCAGCTTAGTGAAGATACGCGAGCAGTACTTC.

J is TRBJ2-5 and V is TRBV5-6; 9 positions match TRBD1. The DNA end is more similar to TRBJ2-7, so the J call may be wrong. CDR1 is SGHDT, CDR2 YYEEEE, per germline. This CDR3 is 15 amino acids long. CDR3 sequence reads: CASSSLPGQGYEQYF. The CDR3 DNA is TGTGCCAGCAGTTCTCTACCGGGACAGGGCTACGAGCAGTACTTC.

By share of the sample, this clone is medium-sized (0.01 to 0.1%). CDR3 loop: CASSNPLDGYTF. The DNA of the CDR3 is TGTGCCAGCAGTAACCCGCTCGATGGCTACACCTTC. The chain recombines TRBV6-6 with TRBJ1-2; unclear D gene. This CDR3 comprises 12 residues. CDR1 is MNHNY and CDR2 is SVGAGI in the germline V gene (reference sequence). V was cut by 5 bases and J by 6 bases, with 10 bases left in between.

The rearrangement uses TRBV5-4 and TRBJ2-1, with D unresolved. This CDR3 is built from 13 residues. V was cut by 0 bases and J by 6 bases, with 7 bases left in between. CDR1 and CDR2 (germline): SGHNT, YYREEE (reference sequence). CDR3 sequence reads: CASSLDGINEQFF. In nucleotides, the CDR3 is TGTGCCAGCAGCTTGGATGGTATCAATGAGCAGTTCTTC.

This clone has just a few counts. V usage is TRBV19 and J usage is TRBJ2-3; D gene unclear. The CDR3 spans 12 residues. V shed 4 bases and J shed 8 bases, with 10 bases lying between them. Germline CDR1 and CDR2: LNHDA and SQIVND (reference sequence). The CDR3 reads CASSTPPGTQYF. The CDR3, as DNA: TGTGCCAGTAGTACCCCTCCAGGTACGCAGTATTTT.

The rearrangement uses TRBV2 and TRBJ1-2, with a tentative D call TRBD1 (5 bases). CDR3 length: 14 residues. CDR1 is SNHLY, CDR2 FYNNEI, per germline. Between the trimmed V and J ends, which lost 0 bases and 7 bases, there was a span of 12 bases. For the CDR3, the DNA is TGTGCCAGCAGTGAAGCGGGGCCCCGGGGTGGCTACACCTTC. This sequence encodes CASSEAGPRGGYTF.